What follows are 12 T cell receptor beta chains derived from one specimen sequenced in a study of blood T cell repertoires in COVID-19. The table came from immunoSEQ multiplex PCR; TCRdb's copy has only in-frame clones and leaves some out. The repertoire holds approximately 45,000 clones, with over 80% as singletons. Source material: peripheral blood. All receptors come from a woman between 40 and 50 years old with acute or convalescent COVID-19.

The CDR3 reads CATLGGSSEAFF. The CDR3 DNA follows: TGTGCCACCCTGGGGGGGTCGAGTGAAGCTTTCTTT. The rearrangement links TRBV10-3 to TRBJ1-1; TRBD1 might be the D (5 bases). V lost 10 bases to trimming and J lost 7 bases, with 16 bases between them. Germline CDR1 is ENHRY and CDR2 is SYGVKD. CDR3 size: 12 residues.

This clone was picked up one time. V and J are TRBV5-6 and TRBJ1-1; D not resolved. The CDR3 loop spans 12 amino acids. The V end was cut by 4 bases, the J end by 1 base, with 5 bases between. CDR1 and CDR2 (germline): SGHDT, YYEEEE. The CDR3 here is CASSPGNTEAFF. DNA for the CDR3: TGTGCCAGCAGCCCAGGGAACACTGAAGCTTTCTTT.

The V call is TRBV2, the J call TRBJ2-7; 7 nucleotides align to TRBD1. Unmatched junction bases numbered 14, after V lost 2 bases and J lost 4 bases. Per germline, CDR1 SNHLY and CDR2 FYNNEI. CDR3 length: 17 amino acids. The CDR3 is CASSESRDSHYLYEQYF. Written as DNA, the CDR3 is TGTGCCAGCAGTGAATCCCGGGACAGTCACTACCTATACGAGCAGTACTTC. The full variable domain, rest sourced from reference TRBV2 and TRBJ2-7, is EPEVTQTPSHQVTQMGQEVILRCVPISNHLYFYWYRQILGQKVEFLVSFYNNEISEKSEIFDDQFSVERPDGSNFTLKIRSTKLEDSAMYFCASSESRDSHYLYEQYFGPGTRLTVT.

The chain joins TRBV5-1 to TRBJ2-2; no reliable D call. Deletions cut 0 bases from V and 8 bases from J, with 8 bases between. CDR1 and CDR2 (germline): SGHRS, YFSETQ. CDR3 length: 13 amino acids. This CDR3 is CASSLAEEGELFF. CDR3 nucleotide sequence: TGCGCCAGCAGCTTGGCCGAGGAGGGGGAGCTGTTTTTT.

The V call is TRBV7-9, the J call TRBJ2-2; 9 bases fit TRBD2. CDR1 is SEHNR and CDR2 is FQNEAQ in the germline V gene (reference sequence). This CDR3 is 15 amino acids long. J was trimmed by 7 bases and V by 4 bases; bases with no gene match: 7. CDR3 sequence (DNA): TGTGCCAGCAGCTCTGGCGGGAGGGCCGGCGGGGAGCTGTTTTTT. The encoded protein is CASSSGGRAGGELFF.

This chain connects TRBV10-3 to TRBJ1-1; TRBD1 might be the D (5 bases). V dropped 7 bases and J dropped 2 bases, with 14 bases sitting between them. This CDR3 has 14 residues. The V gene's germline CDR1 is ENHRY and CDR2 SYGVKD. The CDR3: CAIKAGQQNTEAFF. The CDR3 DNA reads TGTGCCATCAAGGCAGGGCAGCAAAACACTGAAGCTTTCTTT.

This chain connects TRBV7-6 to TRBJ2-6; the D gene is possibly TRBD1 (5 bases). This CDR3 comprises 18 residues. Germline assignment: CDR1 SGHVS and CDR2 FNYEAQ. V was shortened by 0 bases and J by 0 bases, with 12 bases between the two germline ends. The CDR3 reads CASSLAMLRGSGANVLTF. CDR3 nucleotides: TGTGCCAGCAGCTTAGCGATGCTAAGGGGCTCTGGGGCCAACGTCCTGACTTTC.

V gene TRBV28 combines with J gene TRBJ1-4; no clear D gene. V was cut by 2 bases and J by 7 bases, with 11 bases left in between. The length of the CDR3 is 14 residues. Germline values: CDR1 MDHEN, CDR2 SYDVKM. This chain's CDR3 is CASSLPGEGEKLFF. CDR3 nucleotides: TGTGCCAGCAGTTTACCCGGGGAGGGTGAAAAACTGTTTTTT.

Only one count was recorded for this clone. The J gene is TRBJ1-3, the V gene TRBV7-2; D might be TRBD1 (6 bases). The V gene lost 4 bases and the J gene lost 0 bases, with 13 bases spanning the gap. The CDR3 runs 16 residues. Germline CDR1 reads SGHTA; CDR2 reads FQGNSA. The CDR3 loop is CASSSQGGNSGNTIYF. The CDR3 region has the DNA TGTGCCAGCAGCTCACAGGGAGGGAACTCTGGAAACACCATATATTTT. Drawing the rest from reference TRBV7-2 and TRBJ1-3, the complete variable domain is GAGVSQSPSNKVTEKGKDVELRCDPISGHTALYWYRQSLGQGLEFLIYFQGNSAPDKSGLPSDRFSAERTGGSVSTLTIQRTQQEDSAVYLCASSSQGGNSGNTIYFGEGSWLTVV.

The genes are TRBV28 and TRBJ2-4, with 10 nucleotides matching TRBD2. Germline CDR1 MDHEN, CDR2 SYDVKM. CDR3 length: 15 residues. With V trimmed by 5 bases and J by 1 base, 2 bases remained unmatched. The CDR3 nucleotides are TGTGCCAGCAGTCAGGGACTAGCGGCCAAAAACATTCAGTACTTC. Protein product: CASSQGLAAKNIQYF.

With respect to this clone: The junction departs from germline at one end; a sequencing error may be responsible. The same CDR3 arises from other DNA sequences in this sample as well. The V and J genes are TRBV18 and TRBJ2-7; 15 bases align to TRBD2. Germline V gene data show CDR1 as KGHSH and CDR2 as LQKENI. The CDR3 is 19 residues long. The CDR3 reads CASSPPPGLAGGSSYEQYF. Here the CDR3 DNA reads TGTGCTAGCTCACCACCCCCGGGACTAGCGGGGGGTAGCTCCTACGAGCAGTACTTC.

Written as DNA, the CDR3 is TGTGCCAGCAGCGTAGGCCAGGGGGCCTACAATGAGCAGTTCTTC. It yields the protein CASSVGQGAYNEQFF. The genes are TRBV9 and TRBJ2-1; 7 bases fit TRBD1. CDR1 is SGDLS and CDR2 is YYNGEE in the germline V gene. CDR3 length: 15 residues. J gave up 2 bases and V 0 bases, and 2 bases lay outside the gene matches.